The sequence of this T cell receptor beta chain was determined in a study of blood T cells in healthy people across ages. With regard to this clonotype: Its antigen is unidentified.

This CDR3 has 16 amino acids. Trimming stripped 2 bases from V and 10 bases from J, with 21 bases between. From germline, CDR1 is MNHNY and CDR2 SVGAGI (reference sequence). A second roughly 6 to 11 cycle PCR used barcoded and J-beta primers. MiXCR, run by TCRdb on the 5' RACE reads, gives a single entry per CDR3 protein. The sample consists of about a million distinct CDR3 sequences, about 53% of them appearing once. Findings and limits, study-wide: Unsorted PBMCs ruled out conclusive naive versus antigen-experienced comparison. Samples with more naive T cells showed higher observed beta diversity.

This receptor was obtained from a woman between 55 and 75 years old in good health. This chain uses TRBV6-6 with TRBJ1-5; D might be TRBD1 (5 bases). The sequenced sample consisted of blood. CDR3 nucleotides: TGTGCCAGCAGTTACCAAGGACACCTCCAGGCCAAACCCCAGCATTTT. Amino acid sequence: CASSYQGHLQAKPQHF.